In this sample, the clone carrying this T cell receptor beta chain turned up a few times. From the RT-PCR reads, TCRdb called clonotypes with MiXCR, one entry per CDR3 protein. The sample records around 170,000 distinct CDR3 sequences, approximately 24% being singletons. The data are from a study of patients and donors after allogeneic stem cell transplantation. The CDR3 runs to 15 residues. The J segment lost 1 base and the V segment lost 4 bases, leaving 0 bases of the junction unmatched. Looked up from germline, CDR1 is SNHLY and CDR2 is FYNNEI. The sequence derives from a human donor who was either an allogeneic HSCT recipient or a stem cell or donor lymphocyte infusion donor (not recorded which). It is not recorded whose cells these are; they may come from a transplant donor. The chain uses TRBV2 and TRBJ2-3; 12 bases agree with TRBD2. Sequenced material: blood, either unsorted or a sorted T cell fraction (not recorded which). DNA of the CDR3: TGTGCCAGCAGTGGGACTAGCGGGGGCACAGATACGCAGTATTTT. Residues: CASSGTSGGTDTQYF. Full variable domain (outside the CDR3, taken from reference TRBV2 and TRBJ2-3): EPEVTQTPSHQVTQMGQEVILRCVPISNHLYFYWYRQILGQKVEFLVSFYNNEISEKSEIFDDQFSVERPDGSNFTLKIRSTKLEDSAMYFCASSGTSGGTDTQYFGPGTRLTVL.